This T cell receptor beta chain was documented in a study of T cell responses to AZD1222 COVID-19 vaccine. Germline loops: CDR1 SGHRS, CDR2 YFSETQ. The V gene end was trimmed by 3 bases and the J gene end by 5 bases; junction bases not matched to a gene: 7. The CDR3 length is 14 residues. The table came from immunoSEQ multiplex PCR; TCRdb's copy has only in-frame clones and leaves some out. The data hold fewer than 300,000 clones, with approximately 95% observed a single time. The chain couples TRBV5-1 to TRBJ2-5; TRBD2 matches at 7 bases. Material: peripheral blood, obtained on day 0 of AZD1222 vaccination. The sequence derives from an adult in good health. The DNA for the CDR3 is TGCGCCAGCAGCTGGGAGGGAGCGGGGGAGACCCAGTACTTC. This gives the protein CASSWEGAGETQYF.